Listed below are T cell receptor beta chains from one sample, sequenced in a study of cytomegalovirus exposure and HLA in healthy donors. Profiled with immunoSEQ multiplex PCR; TCRdb holds only in-frame clones, not every one. The sample has around 400,000 clones; roughly 85% are singletons. The sequencing sample was made of PBMCs. Source of these receptors: a woman in her late teens or twenties in good health and CMV-seronegative. CDR3s leave out the opening cysteine and the closing phenylalanine or tryptophan. A D gene is named only where the DNA matches it firmly.

TRBJ2-2,TRBV6-1,TRBD1,ASGPGQSTGELF
TRBJ2-5,TRBV27,TRBD2,AIGLAGGETQY
TRBJ1-3,TRBV15,-,ATSRDRGSGNTIY
TRBJ2-7,TRBV6-1,TRBD2,ASSEGWEGTYEQY
TRBJ2-1,TRBV4-2,TRBD2,ASSQVRELAGVNEQF
TRBJ1-1,TRBV5-4,-,ASTVDRNTEAF
TRBJ1-2,TRBV5-5,-,ASTLGPPQLLGSYGYT
TRBJ1-5,TRBV4-1,-,ASSQADDSFWPQH
TRBJ1-1,TRBV27,-,ASSLRGGINTEAF
TRBJ2-3,TRBV30,TRBD2,ARIGGADTQY
TRBJ2-1,TRBV27,-,ASSLAGRPYNNNEQF
TRBJ2-7,TRBV27,-,ASSPRQAPYEQY
TRBJ2-3,TRBV13,TRBD2,ASSWGTTGTDTQY
TRBJ1-6,TRBV19,-,ASSWTDYNSPLH
TRBJ2-1,TRBV5-4,TRBD1,ASSYDRGTYNEQF
TRBJ2-3,TRBV7-9,-,ASSSRDQGSYTDTQY
TRBJ2-1,TRBV6-5,TRBD1,ASREQTGTYNEQF
TRBJ2-7,TRBV6-1,-,ASSARHLSPYEQY
TRBJ2-5,TRBV7-9,-,ASSPGKLSEQTQY
TRBJ2-7,TRBV28,TRBD2,ASSILSGRSYEQY
TRBJ2-2,TRBV9,TRBD2,ASSTSLEVERETRYTGELF
TRBJ2-5,TRBV29-1,-,SVERETQY
TRBJ2-3,TRBV28,TRBD2,ASSATSGPSTDTQY
TRBJ2-1,TRBV6-5,-,ASRRTRYNEQF
TRBJ2-3,TRBV5-1,TRBD1,ASSPRTGVVDTQY
TRBJ2-1,TRBV4-1,TRBD2,ASSQPTWTSGYNEQF
TRBJ2-7,TRBV5-4,-,ASSLQGANPHEQY
TRBJ2-3,TRBV7-8,TRBD2,ASSLLSGIITDTQY
TRBJ1-6,TRBV18,-,AGARTQNNSPLH
TRBJ1-1,TRBV27,-,ASSPWLGDTEAF
TRBJ1-4,TRBV6-1,TRBD1,ASSEDERGRPFYNEKLF
TRBJ2-2,TRBV11-1,TRBD1,ASSVRGPAGELF
TRBJ2-3,TRBV27,-,ASSLAGDTQY
TRBJ2-7,TRBV10-2,-,ASSEFLAGRNEQY
TRBJ2-1,TRBV27,TRBD2,ASSFPPPSGVNNEQF
TRBJ2-2,TRBV27,TRBD2,ASSLYGGATGELF
TRBJ2-7,TRBV28,TRBD2,ASSSPTSGKLYEQY
TRBJ2-7,TRBV2,TRBD1,ASRGTGRDEQY
TRBJ2-2,TRBV29-1,-,SASGVLTGELF
TRBJ1-2,TRBV15,TRBD1,ATSRGGQANYGYT
TRBJ2-3,TRBV2,-,ASSGDSHTQY
TRBJ1-6,TRBV7-9,TRBD1,ASSTEPGQGEQPLH
TRBJ2-7,TRBV11-2,-,ASSLVAIGLHYEQY
TRBJ1-4,TRBV15,-,ATSRRETNEKLF
TRBJ2-3,TRBV6-4,-,ASSESLTDTQY
TRBJ2-7,TRBV4-2,TRBD1,ASSQASGTGDEQY
TRBJ2-2,TRBV29-1,-,SVEGQGRFGELF
TRBJ1-2,TRBV27,-,ASSPSLGGAGYGYT